These 21 T cell receptor beta chains originate from one sample sequenced in a study of T cells in Graves' hyperthyroidism and ophthalmopathy (dated by TCRdb to the late 2010s). The receptor library was made with multiplex PCR. The sequencer was an Illumina HiSeq 2000. The TCR beta CDR3 regions were amplified from RNA transcripts. The first round of RT-PCR for the TCR CDR3 was performed with the HTBI primer set and the Qiagen OneStep RT-PCR kit. In-frame beta chains were kept once TCRdb had trimmed the public reads at Q25 with fastp and called clones with MiXCR. Each CDR3 protein gets just one entry, which takes the most common genes and DNA from the rows behind it. The sample table records about 350,000 distinct CDR3 sequences; 13% to 15% of these occur just once. The biggest ten clones account for approximately 19% of the sample. Material for sequencing was blood. The receptors come from a woman aged 60-70 years with Graves' ophthalmopathy.

The genes are TRBV10-1 and TRBJ2-4; TRBD1 matches 7 bases. The CDR3 runs to 14 residues. CDR1 is WNHNN, CDR2 SYGVQD, per germline (reference sequence). The J segment lost 5 bases and the V segment lost 6 bases, leaving 7 bases of the junction unmatched. The chain's CDR3 is CASSRSGTENIQYF. The CDR3 DNA follows: TGCGCCAGCAGCCGCTCCGGGACAGAAAACATTCAGTACTTC.

This chain links TRBV18 with TRBJ2-6, with 9 bases identical to TRBD1. Germline V gives CDR1 KGHSH, CDR2 LQKENI. Losses at the gene ends were 4 bases for V and 3 bases for J; bases not matched to a gene: 1. The CDR3 extends over 15 amino acids. The CDR3 is CASSHRGRGANVLTF. CDR3 bases: TGTGCCAGCTCACACAGGGGGCGTGGGGCCAACGTCCTGACTTTC.

In its sample, this clonotype was seen many times. The gene calls are TRBV27 and TRBJ2-2; the match to TRBD2 covers 10 bases. V trimming: 10 bases; J trimming: 3 bases; junction bases outside the gene matches: 5. Germline CDR1 MNHEY, CDR2 SMNVEV (reference sequence). The CDR3 has 14 amino acids. The CDR3, as DNA: TGTGCCACTCGAGGACTAGCGGACACCGGGGAGCTGTTTTTT. Protein sequence: CATRGLADTGELFF.

This clonotype came up many times. The rearrangement joins TRBV9 to TRBJ2-5, with TRBD1 as a possible D gene (6 bases). Germline CDR1 reads SGDLS; CDR2 reads YYNGEE. The CDR3 has 14 residues. V lost 3 bases to trimming and J lost 4 bases, with 13 bases between them. Here the CDR3 reads CASSESLGAETQYF. The CDR3, as DNA: TGTGCCAGCAGCGAAAGCTTGGGGGCAGAGACCCAGTACTTC. Full variable domain (remainder filled in from reference TRBV9 and TRBJ2-5): DSGVTQTPKHLITATGQRVTLRCSPRSGDLSVYWYQQSLDQGLQFLIQYYNGEERAKGNILERFSAQQFPDLHSELNLSSLELGDSALYFCASSESLGAETQYFGPGTRLLVL.

The count of this clonotype is one. The gene calls are TRBV5-6 and TRBJ1-2; D is possibly TRBD1 (5 bases). V was cut by 4 bases and J by 6 bases, with 19 bases left in between. This CDR3 has 15 amino acids. The germline V gene encodes CDR1 SGHDT and CDR2 YYEEEE. The CDR3 coding sequence is TGTGCCAGCAGCCCCCCAGGAGAGGGGTACGATGGCTACACCTTC. As protein: CASSPPGEGYDGYTF.

This clonotype was recorded at least ten times. This chain uses TRBV20-1 with TRBJ2-6; D is perhaps TRBD2 (6 bases). Germline V lookup: CDR1 DFQATT, CDR2 SNEGSKA (reference sequence). The CDR3 is 18 residues long. Trimming took 5 bases from V and 0 from J, leaving 20 bases between them. CDR3 DNA sequence: TGCAGTGCTCCGCGGGGAACGGAACGGGGCTCTGGGGCCAACGTCCTGACTTTC. Protein: CSAPRGTERGSGANVLTF.

The chain uses TRBV7-6 and TRBJ2-5, with D perhaps given as TRBD1 or TRBD2 (5 bases each). With 0 bases removed from V and 5 bases from J, the gap between germline ends came to 13 bases. CDR1 is SGHVS, CDR2 FNYEAQ, per germline. This CDR3 contains 15 residues. CDR3 DNA: TGTGCCAGCAGCTTAGCTGGGGGAAGGTCGGAGACCCAGTACTTC. This translates into CASSLAGGRSETQYF.

This clonotype was observed at least ten times. The chain has TRBV5-6 and TRBJ2-7; D perhaps matches TRBD1 (5 bases). The CDR3 has 11 amino acids. V dropped 2 bases and J dropped 5 bases, with 5 bases sitting between them. Per germline, CDR1 SGHDT and CDR2 YYEEEE. CDR3 sequence (DNA): TGTGCCAGCAGCTTCAGGGACGAGCAGTACTTC. Its translation: CASSFRDEQYF.

In this sample, this clonotype turned up a few times. The chain has TRBV18 and TRBJ2-7; 7 nucleotides agree with TRBD1. Germline trimming cut 0 bases from V and 3 bases from J; bases unmatched to any gene: 2. The V gene's germline CDR1 is KGHSH and CDR2 LQKENI. The CDR3 is 14 amino acids. CDR3 coding DNA: TGTGCCAGCTCACCACCAGACAGGGTCTACGAGCAGTACTTC. It codes for CASSPPDRVYEQYF.

This clonotype was counted many times. The genes are TRBV2 and TRBJ2-5, with D possibly being TRBD2 (5 bases). The length of the CDR3 is 13 residues. Germline CDR1 is SNHLY and CDR2 is FYNNEI. Trimming took off 5 bases at V and 8 bases at J, with 15 bases between the two ends. CDR3 in amino acids: CASSLEVGSTQYF. CDR3 in DNA: TGTGCCAGCAGTCTAGAGGTTGGGAGTACCCAGTACTTC.

This clonotype was seen many times. This chain uses TRBV18 with TRBJ2-7; no reliable D call. Germline V lookup: CDR1 KGHSH, CDR2 LQKENI. The CDR3 consists of 13 residues. V was cut by 4 bases and J by 3 bases, with 10 bases left in between. Here the CDR3 reads CASSRLDNYEQYF. The CDR3 bases are TGTGCCAGCTCACGCCTGGATAACTACGAGCAGTACTTC.

The chain is built from TRBV5-4 and TRBJ2-5; the D gene is possibly TRBD2 (6 bases). This CDR3 region has 13 residues. Trimming left V 4 bases short and J 4 bases short, with 11 bases between. The V gene's germline CDR1 is SGHNT and CDR2 YYREEE (reference sequence). CDR3 loop: CASSAAGRETQYF. For the CDR3, the DNA is TGTGCCAGCAGCGCGGCGGGAAGAGAGACCCAGTACTTC.

Notes on this clonotype: With a much larger clone just one base away, this may be a read error. The chain is built from TRBV20-1 and TRBJ1-2, with D possibly being TRBD1 (5 bases). V lost 5 bases to trimming and J lost 4 bases, with 20 bases between them. CDR1 DFQATT and CDR2 SNEGSKA come from the germline V gene (reference sequence). CDR3 size: 15 residues. CDR3 residues: CSAQGLPSEGYGYTF. CDR3 bases: TGCAGTGCTCAGGGACTTCCCTCGGAGGGCTATGGCTACACCTTC.

The sample holds many counts of this clonotype. The chain joins TRBV30 to TRBJ1-1, with unresolved D. Looked up from germline, CDR1 is GTSNPN and CDR2 is SVGIG (reference sequence). Trimming removed 0 bases from V and 4 bases from J, with 15 bases in between. The CDR3 has 15 amino acids. The CDR3, as DNA: TGTGCCTGGAGTGTCCTTCGGACGGAAGGCACTGAAGCTTTCTTT. Amino acids: CAWSVLRTEGTEAFF.

This clonotype has a count of ten or more. The chain couples TRBV6-1 to TRBJ2-1; D perhaps matches TRBD1 (5 bases). Per the germline V gene, CDR1 is MNHNS and CDR2 is SASEGT. The CDR3 spans 15 residues. V was pared by 1 base and J by 4 bases, with 11 bases between. DNA of the CDR3: TGTGCCAGCAGTGAAGGGAGACAGACGTACAATGAGCAGTTCTTC. Its protein product is CASSEGRQTYNEQFF.

This clonotype was detected a few times. The chain employs TRBV5-1 and TRBJ2-2; D unclear. Looked up from germline, CDR1 is SGHRS and CDR2 is YFSETQ. The CDR3 totals 14 residues. V lost 4 bases, J lost 4 bases, and 11 bases lay in between. The CDR3 protein is CASSPDTLTGELFF. The CDR3 DNA reads TGCGCCAGCAGCCCTGACACCCTCACCGGGGAGCTGTTTTTT.

This clonotype appeared a few times. The V gene is TRBV28, the J gene TRBJ1-1; D unresolved. Looked up from germline, CDR1 is MDHEN and CDR2 is SYDVKM. The germline V and J ends were trimmed by 2 bases and 3 bases, with 13 bases remaining between them. The CDR3 extends over 15 amino acids. CDR3 DNA sequence: TGTGCCAGCAGTTTACCCATGACCTCGTACACTGAAGCTTTCTTT. Translating gives CASSLPMTSYTEAFF.

This clonotype was recorded at least ten times. This chain uses TRBV13 with TRBJ1-2; weak D call: TRBD1 (6 bases). V gave up 5 bases and J gave up 4 bases, with 20 bases separating them. CDR3 length: 16 amino acids. The V gene's germline CDR1 is PRHDT and CDR2 FYEKMQ (reference sequence). Here the CDR3 DNA reads TGTGCCAGCAGCCCCTTCCCCCAGGGGCCGTGCTATGGCTACACCTTC. Translation gives CASSPFPQGPCYGYTF. The complete variable domain, with remaining parts taken from reference TRBV13 and TRBJ1-2, reads AAGVIQSPRHLIKEKRETATLKCYPIPRHDTVYWYQQGPGQDPQFLISFYEKMQSDKGSIPDRFSAQQFSDYHSELNMSSLELGDSALYFCASSPFPQGPCYGYTFGSGTRLTVV.

This clonotype was detected only a few times. The rearrangement uses TRBV10-1 and TRBJ2-7; possible D gene TRBD1, 6 bases. The CDR3 covers 13 residues. In germline, CDR1 is WNHNN, CDR2 SYGVQD (reference sequence). With 4 bases removed from V and 5 bases from J, the gap between germline ends came to 12 bases. CDR3 in DNA: TGCGCCAGCAGTGTCGCAGGGGCTGACGAGCAGTACTTC. Translated, it gives CASSVAGADEQYF.

Many counts were recorded for this clonotype. This chain joins TRBV7-3 and TRBJ2-1, with 11 bases matching TRBD2. CDR3 length: 13 residues. Germline CDR1 reads SGHTA; CDR2 reads FQGTGA. The trim removed 5 bases at V and 14 bases at J, leaving 8 bases unmatched. The CDR3 bases are TGTGCCAGCAGCATACTAGCGGGAGAAATGAAGTTCTTC. Protein: CASSILAGEMKFF.

The J gene is TRBJ1-5, the V gene TRBV5-8; weak D call: TRBD1 (5 bases). CDR1 is SGHTS, CDR2 YDEGEE, per germline. V was trimmed by 4 bases and J by 0 bases, leaving 11 bases between them. This CDR3 is 15 amino acids long. The CDR3, as DNA: TGTGCCAGCAGCGGAAGGGGCTATAGCAATCAGCCCCAGCATTTT. It specifies CASSGRGYSNQPQHF.